This T cell receptor (beta chain) derives from a study of cytomegalovirus exposure and HLA in healthy donors. Of note for this clone: Its matching antigen is unknown.

Study-wide results and limits: A missense variant in DCLRE1C was later tied to TCR beta V- and J-gene trimming. Roughly uniform depth of sequencing across donors was assumed in presence/absence analyses. The HLA-A and HLA-B alleles of most subjects were reportedly predicted accurately from TCR beta sequences. Productive rates of about 87% or about 30% were seen for most TCR beta V segments in an earlier analysis.

The CDR3 consists of 14 residues. Trimming pared 3 bases from V and 1 base from J, leaving 10 bases between. Germline V gene data show CDR1 as SEHNR and CDR2 as FQNEAQ (reference sequence). The study ran its PCR with 60 Vbeta and 13 Jbeta primers. TCRdb's table, derived via immunoSEQ multiplex PCR, lists solely in-frame clones and lacks some. The table records some 120,000 clones, roughly 82% of them present only once. V is TRBV7-9 and J is TRBJ2-7; D may be TRBD2 (6 bases). The receptor's source is a woman aged 55-69 years in good health and CMV-seropositive. The sequenced material came from PBMCs. The CDR3 coding sequence is TGTGCCAGCAGCTTCCCGGGGGAGTCCTACGAGCAGTACTTC. As protein: CASSFPGESYEQYF.